The rows below give T cell receptor beta chains drawn from one sample of a study of blood T cell repertoires in COVID-19. This table comes from immunoSEQ multiplex PCR, and its TCRdb copy is limited to in-frame clones, with some not included. The sample lists 250,000 to 300,000 clones, approximately 89% occurring once. The sample consisted of peripheral blood. The source is a woman between 35 and 50 years old who had recovered from COVID-19. Each CDR3 is given with its conserved first and last residue. Fields, in order: clone size, D gene, V gene, J gene, CDR3 length, CDR3 DNA, CDR3 protein. The D gene is left open where the match is weak. Clone size is stated in some rows and not others, as once, few, many or a class when expanded.

>.|TRBD1|TRBV6-6|TRBJ2-7|16
TGTGCCAGCAGGCAGGGACAGGGGGCTATTTCCTACGAGCAGTACTTC
CASRQGQGAISYEQYF
>.|TRBD1|TRBV18|TRBJ1-1|15
TGTGCCAGCTCACCAATCGCGACAGGGGGCGCAGAAGCTTTCTTT
CASSPIATGGAEAFF
>.|.|TRBV7-7|TRBJ2-1|15
TGTGCCAGCAGCTTAGGCGGGGTCTCCTACAATGAGCAGTTCTTC
CASSLGGVSYNEQFF
>.|.|TRBV28|TRBJ2-7|16
TGTGCCAGCAGTCCCGGGGGGCGGACAGGGTCCTACGAGCAGTACTTC
CASSPGGRTGSYEQYF
>.|TRBD1|TRBV7-9|TRBJ1-3|15
TGTGCCAGCAGCACGACCGGACAGGGGGCGAACACCATATATTTT
CASSTTGQGANTIYF
>.|.|TRBV29-1|TRBJ1-5|14
TGCAGCGTTACAACAGGCGATAGCAATCAGCCCCAGCATTTT
CSVTTGDSNQPQHF
>.|TRBD1|TRBV7-9|TRBJ1-4|15
TGTGCCAGCAGCCCCGGGGGACAGCAAAATGAAAAACTGTTTTTT
CASSPGGQQNEKLFF
>.|.|TRBV10-3|TRBJ1-2|12
TGTGCCATCAGAACAGGGAGGGATGGCTACACCTTC
CAIRTGRDGYTF
>.|.|TRBV7-2|TRBJ2-2|16
TGTGCCAGCAGCTTAGTTCAGGGTCTAAGCACCGGGGAGCTGTTTTTT
CASSLVQGLSTGELFF
>.|.|TRBV5-5|TRBJ2-7|14
TGTGCCAGCAGCTTGGGGACAGCCTCCTACGAGCAGTACTTC
CASSLGTASYEQYF
>.|.|TRBV19|TRBJ2-5|14
TGTGCCAGTAGTATGCCCGCTAGCCCTGAGACCCAGTACTTC
CASSMPASPETQYF
>.|TRBD1|TRBV18|TRBJ2-7|16
TGTGCCAGCTCAGGGACAGGTGCCCTTGGGGTCTACGAGCAGTACTTC
CASSGTGALGVYEQYF
>.|TRBD2|TRBV19|TRBJ2-3|12
TGTGCCACTAGCGGGGGGGCAGATACGCAGTATTTT
CATSGGADTQYF
>.|.|TRBV6-5|TRBJ1-2|14
TGTGCCAGCAGTTATGGGCCGGATCGGGGAGGCTACACCTTC
CASSYGPDRGGYTF
>few|.|TRBV3-1/TRBV3-2|TRBJ2-1|15
TGTGCCAGCAGCCAAGTCACGGGATCTTACAATGAGCAGTTCTTC
CASSQVTGSYNEQFF
>.|.|TRBV6-5|TRBJ2-5|15
TGTGCCAGCAGTTCCCGACAGTTGTACCAAGAGACCCAGTACTTC
CASSSRQLYQETQYF
>.|.|TRBV6-2/TRBV6-3|TRBJ1-2|12
TGTGCCAGCAGTCGGGAACTGTGGGGCTACACCTTC
CASSRELWGYTF
>.|TRBD1|TRBV5-1|TRBJ1-2|15
TGCGCCAGCAGACATACCCTGACCGACAGGGATGGCTACACCTTC
CASRHTLTDRDGYTF
>.|TRBD1|TRBV6-6|TRBJ1-1|14
TGTGCCAGCAGTAGGGGACAGGGTACCACTGAAGCTTTCTTT
CASSRGQGTTEAFF
>.|.|TRBV7-9|TRBJ2-5|12
TGTGCCAGCAGCAAGGGGGAAGAGACCCAGTACTTC
CASSKGEETQYF
>once|TRBD2|TRBV7-7|TRBJ2-3|15
TGTGCCAGCAGCTTAGGTTTGCGGGAGGCAGATACGCAGTATTTT
CASSLGLREADTQYF
>.|.|TRBV6-5|TRBJ1-5|14
TGTGCCAGCAGCCGCCCAGATAGCAATCAGCCCCAGCATTTT
CASSRPDSNQPQHF
>.|.|TRBV11-2|TRBJ2-3|14
TGTGCCAGCAGCCCTACAGGGAACACAGATACGCAGTATTTT
CASSPTGNTDTQYF
>.|TRBD1|TRBV12-3/TRBV12-4|TRBJ1-5|13
TGTGCCAGCAGCACACGACAGGGTCAGCCCCAGCATTTT
CASSTRQGQPQHF
>.|.|TRBV7-9|TRBJ1-4|15
TGTGCCAGCAGCTTAGGAGGAAGGAATAATGAAAAACTGTTTTTT
CASSLGGRNNEKLFF
>.|.|TRBV12-3/TRBV12-4|TRBJ2-5|12
TGTGCCAGCAGCCCTGGGGGGGAGACCCAGTACTTC
CASSPGGETQYF
>.|TRBD1|TRBV5-1|TRBJ1-4|14
TGCGCCAGCAGCGCCCGACAGGGTCTCGAAAAACTGTTTTTT
CASSARQGLEKLFF
>.|.|TRBV7-9|TRBJ2-2|12
TGTGCCAGCAGCTTATCGGCCGGGGAGCTGTTTTTT
CASSLSAGELFF
>.|.|TRBV19|TRBJ1-1|14
TGTGCCAGTAGTATAGATCCAATTCGGGCTGAAGCTTTCTTT
CASSIDPIRAEAFF
>few|TRBD1|TRBV6-2/TRBV6-3|TRBJ2-2|17
TGTGCCAGCAGTTACGGGGGGACAGGACAAAACACCGGGGAGCTGTTTTTT
CASSYGGTGQNTGELFF
>.|.|TRBV19|TRBJ1-1|15
TGTGCCAGTAGTATGGATGACAAGATGAACACTGAAGCTTTCTTT
CASSMDDKMNTEAFF
>.|.|TRBV18|TRBJ1-2|13
TGTGCCAGCTCACTGGACACGAACTATGGCTACACCTTC
CASSLDTNYGYTF
>.|.|TRBV4-2|TRBJ2-3|16
TGTGCCAGCAGCCGCGTGGAAGGACTTAACACAGATACGCAGTATTTT
CASSRVEGLNTDTQYF